This T cell receptor (beta chain) is from a study of OX40 agonist ivuxolimab in advanced cancers. Data came from immunoSEQ multiplex PCR; TCRdb stores just in-frame clones and leaves some out. The sample records about 36,000 clones, about 78% being singletons. This clone was seen only a few times. V shed 2 bases and J shed 5 bases, with 10 bases lying between them. The CDR3 totals 13 residues. Germline V gene lookup returns CDR1 MNHEY and CDR2 SVGAGI. The receptor comes from an adult with an advanced solid tumor such as melanoma, head and neck, liver or kidney cancer. The chain uses TRBV6-5 and TRBJ2-7; D might be TRBD2 (7 bases). The sequencing here drew on CD4+ or CD8+ T cells sorted from blood, taken in a trial of the OX40 agonist ivuxolimab. CDR3 residues: CASSYEGGDEQYF. In DNA form, the CDR3 reads TGTGCCAGCAGTTACGAGGGGGGGGACGAGCAGTACTTC.